The T cell receptor (beta chain) described here comes from a study of post-analysis software for immune sequencing data. General observations from the study: Normalized Chao1 diversity in multiple sclerosis patients fell significantly below that of controls.

Tagging with unique molecular identifiers was a feature of the TCR beta cDNA libraries. The yield from roughly 1 to 10 million T cells was around 500,000 cDNA molecules in total. TCRdb itself ran the PCR reads through MiXCR, one entry per CDR3 protein. The sample carries roughly 800,000 distinct CDR3 sequences, approximately 44% recorded once. A remark on this clonotype: Its antigen is currently unknown.

The sequence came from a girl aged 10 to 17 with multiple sclerosis. Source material: blood.

CDR3 DNA: TGTGCCAGCAGTTCCCCCGCGCGGGATACGCAGTATTTT. It specifies CASSSPARDTQYF. The rearrangement uses TRBV28 and TRBJ2-3; no clear D gene. This CDR3 comprises 13 residues. V was shortened by 4 bases and J by 6 bases, with 11 bases between the two germline ends. Germline CDR1 MDHEN, CDR2 SYDVKM.